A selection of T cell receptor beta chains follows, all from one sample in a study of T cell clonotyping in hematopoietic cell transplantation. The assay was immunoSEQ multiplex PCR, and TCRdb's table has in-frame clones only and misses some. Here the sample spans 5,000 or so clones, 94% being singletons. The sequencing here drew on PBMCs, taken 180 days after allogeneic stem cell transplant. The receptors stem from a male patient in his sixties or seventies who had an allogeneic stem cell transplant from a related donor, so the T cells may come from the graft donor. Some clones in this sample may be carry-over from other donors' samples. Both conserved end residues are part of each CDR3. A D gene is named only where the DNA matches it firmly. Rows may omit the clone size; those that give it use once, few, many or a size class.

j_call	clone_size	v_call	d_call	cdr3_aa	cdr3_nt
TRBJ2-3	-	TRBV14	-	CASSQEMTGVTDTQYF	TGTGCCAGCAGCCAAGAAATGACGGGGGTTACAGATACGCAGTATTTT
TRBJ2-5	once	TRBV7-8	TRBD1	CASSFQPGGKETQYF	TGTGCCAGCAGCTTCCAGCCAGGGGGCAAGGAGACCCAGTACTTC
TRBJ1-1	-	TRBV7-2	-	CASSRRWQNTEAFF	TGTGCCAGCAGCCGCCGATGGCAGAACACTGAAGCTTTCTTT
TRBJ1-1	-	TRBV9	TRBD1	CASSVGQGEAFF	TGTGCCAGCAGCGTAGGACAGGGCGAAGCTTTCTTT
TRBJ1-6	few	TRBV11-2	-	CASSLINDGSPLHF	TGTGCCAGCAGCTTAATCAACGACGGGTCACCCCTCCACTTT
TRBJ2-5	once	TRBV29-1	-	CSGLRGQETQYF	TGCAGCGGTCTCCGGGGCCAAGAGACCCAGTACTTC
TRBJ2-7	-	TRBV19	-	CASSIGSPLRSEQYF	TGTGCCAGTAGTATAGGGTCGCCACTCAGGAGCGAGCAGTACTTC
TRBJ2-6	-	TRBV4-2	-	CASSQDTSSGANVLTF	TGTGCCAGCAGCCAAGACACGTCCTCTGGGGCCAACGTCCTGACTTTC
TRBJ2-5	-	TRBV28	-	CVSGHQETQYF	TGTGTTTCCGGTCACCAAGAGACCCAGTACTTC
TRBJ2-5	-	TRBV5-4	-	CASTSGGTWKTQYF	TGTGCCAGCACCTCGGGTGGCACGTGGAAGACCCAGTACTTC
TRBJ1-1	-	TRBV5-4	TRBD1	CASSPSVTGVTEAFF	TGTGCCAGCAGCCCCTCGGTGACAGGGGTTACTGAAGCTTTCTTT
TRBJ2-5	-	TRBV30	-	CAWSVRRYQETQYF	TGTGCCTGGAGTGTACGGAGGTACCAAGAGACCCAGTACTTC
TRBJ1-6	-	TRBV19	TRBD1	CASSIFDREGSPLHF	TGTGCCAGTAGTATTTTCGACAGGGAGGGCTCACCCCTCCACTTT
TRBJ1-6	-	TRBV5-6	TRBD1	CASSFGTGDSPLHF	TGTGCCAGCAGCTTCGGGACAGGGGATTCACCCCTCCACTTT
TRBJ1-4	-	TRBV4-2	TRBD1	CASSQERTGNEKLFF	TGTGCCAGCAGCCAAGAACGGACAGGGAACGAAAAACTGTTTTTT
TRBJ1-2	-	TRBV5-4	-	CASSPSRGNYGYTF	TGTGCCAGCAGCCCATCCAGGGGAAACTATGGCTACACCTTC
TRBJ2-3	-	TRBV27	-	CASSLAEGDTQYF	TGTGCCAGCAGTTTAGCGGAAGGAGATACGCAGTATTTT
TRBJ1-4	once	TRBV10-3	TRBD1	CAISSIGGQGYEKLFF	TGTGCCATCAGTTCTATCGGCGGACAGGGGTATGAAAAACTGTTTTTT
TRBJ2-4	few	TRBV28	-	CASSLQGWRNIQYF	TGTGCCAGCAGTTTACAGGGGTGGCGGAACATTCAGTACTTC
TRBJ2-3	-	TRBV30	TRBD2	CAWSLAGGPDTQYF	TGTGCCTGGAGTTTAGCGGGGGGCCCAGATACGCAGTATTTT
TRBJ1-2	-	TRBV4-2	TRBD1	CASSQDDRVANYGYTF	TGTGCCAGCAGCCAAGACGACAGGGTGGCAAACTATGGCTACACCTTC
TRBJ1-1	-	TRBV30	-	CACQLSGDTEAFF	TGTGCCTGCCAGTTGAGCGGAGACACTGAAGCTTTCTTT
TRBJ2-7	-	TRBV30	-	CAWSVTGDEQYF	TGTGCCTGGAGTGTAACCGGGGACGAGCAGTACTTC
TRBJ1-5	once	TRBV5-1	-	CASSWEGDQPQHF	TGCGCCAGCAGCTGGGAAGGGGATCAGCCCCAGCATTTT
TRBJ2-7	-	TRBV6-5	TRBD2	CASSYTDPGTSYEQYF	TGTGCCAGCAGTTACACCGACCCAGGGACTAGTTACGAGCAGTACTTC
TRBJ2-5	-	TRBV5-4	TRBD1	CASSLPGTGVGETQYF	TGTGCCAGCAGCTTGCCCGGGACAGGGGTAGGAGAGACCCAGTACTTC
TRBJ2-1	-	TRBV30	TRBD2	CAWSVMGLGVRDEQFF	TGTGCCTGGAGTGTTATGGGACTAGGGGTTAGGGATGAGCAGTTCTTC
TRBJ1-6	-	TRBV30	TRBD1	CAWSPGQGGSPLHF	TGTGCCTGGAGCCCGGGACAGGGAGGTTCACCCCTCCACTTT
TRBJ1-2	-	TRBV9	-	CASSSLVGGVEGYTF	TGTGCCAGCAGCTCCCTGGTCGGTGGTGTTGAGGGCTACACCTTC
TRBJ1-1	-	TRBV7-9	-	CASSFQGIGNTEAFF	TGTGCCAGCAGCTTTCAGGGAATTGGGAACACTGAAGCTTTCTTT
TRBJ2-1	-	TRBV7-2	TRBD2	CASSYRGGQSNEQFF	TGTGCCAGCAGCTACCGGGGGGGGCAGTCCAATGAGCAGTTCTTC
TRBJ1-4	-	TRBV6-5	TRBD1	CASSYSPDRVEEKLFF	TGTGCCAGCAGTTACTCCCCCGACAGGGTAGAGGAAAAACTGTTTTTT
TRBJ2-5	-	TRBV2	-	CASSEFGQGETQYF	TGTGCCAGCAGTGAATTTGGGCAGGGAGAGACCCAGTACTTC
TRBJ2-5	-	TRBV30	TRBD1	CAWSSGGTGETQYF	TGTGCCTGGAGTTCTGGCGGGACAGGAGAGACCCAGTACTTC
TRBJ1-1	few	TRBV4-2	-	CASSQRGGNTEAFF	TGTGCCAGCAGCCAACGGGGAGGAAACACTGAAGCTTTCTTT
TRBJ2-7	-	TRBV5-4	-	CASSRGHISYEQYF	TGTGCCAGCAGCAGGGGTCACATCAGCTACGAGCAGTACTTC
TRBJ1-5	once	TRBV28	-	CASSLSSQPQHF	TGTGCCAGCAGTTTATCAAGTCAGCCCCAGCATTTT
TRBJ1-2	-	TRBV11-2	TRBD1	CASSEGGPGQSF	TGTGCCAGCAGCGAGGGGGGACCGGGACAGTCCTTC
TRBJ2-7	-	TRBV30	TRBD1	CAWSSGTGPYEQYF	TGTGCCTGGAGTTCCGGGACAGGGCCCTACGAGCAGTACTTC
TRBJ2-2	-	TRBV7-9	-	CASSLSGSGELFF	TGTGCCAGCAGCTTATCAGGGTCCGGGGAGCTGTTTTTT
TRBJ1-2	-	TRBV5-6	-	CASSFQGSYGYTF	TGTGCCAGCAGCTTCCAGGGGAGCTATGGCTACACCTTC
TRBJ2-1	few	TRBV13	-	CASSPGTYNEQFF	TGTGCCAGCAGCCCGGGGACCTACAATGAGCAGTTCTTC